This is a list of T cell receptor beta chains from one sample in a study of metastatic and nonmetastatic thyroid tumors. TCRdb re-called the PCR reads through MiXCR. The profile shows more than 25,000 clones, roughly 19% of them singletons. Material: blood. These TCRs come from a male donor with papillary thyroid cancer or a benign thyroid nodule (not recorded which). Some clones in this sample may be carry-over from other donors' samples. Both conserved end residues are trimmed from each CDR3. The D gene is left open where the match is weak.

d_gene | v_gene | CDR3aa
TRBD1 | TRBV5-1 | ASSKGQPSGNTIY
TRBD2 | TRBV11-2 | ASSLAVSNEQF
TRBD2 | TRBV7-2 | ASSLSGRAWETQY
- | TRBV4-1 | ASSQEWGEGQPQH
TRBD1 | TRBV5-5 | ASSLGQGMNTEAF
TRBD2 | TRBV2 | AIIEHSGRANEQF
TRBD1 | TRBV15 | ATSRFRTGNFGNTIY
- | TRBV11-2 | ASSRETGTDTQY
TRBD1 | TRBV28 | ASSLTGTAYGYT
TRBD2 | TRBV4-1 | ASSLDAGTSGAPSTDTQY
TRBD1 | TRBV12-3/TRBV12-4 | ASSPGTGGITEAF
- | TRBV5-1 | ASSLDFSGRDGYT
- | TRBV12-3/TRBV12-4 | ASSLQGGSYNEQF
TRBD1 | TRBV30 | AWSVLGTGGLLGEKLF
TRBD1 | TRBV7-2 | ASSPDRMTQY
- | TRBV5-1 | ASKTGNTGELF
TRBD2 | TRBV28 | ASSRAGGPPNEQF
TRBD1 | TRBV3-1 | ASSHPTGGSEQF
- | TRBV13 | ASSLGQETQY
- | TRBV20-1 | SARHGRYNEQL
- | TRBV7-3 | ASCVTASYEQY
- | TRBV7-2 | ASSLGTGTYEQY
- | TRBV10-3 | AISGGGDYGYT
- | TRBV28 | AGKGNTGELF